The 9 T cell receptor beta chains below come from one sample, sequenced in a study of radiation and T cells in renal cell carcinoma. Time point denoted: blood 2 weeks post-SBRT. Treatment: 15 Gy SBRT to primary tumor, nephrectomy 4 weeks later. Measured with immunoSEQ multiplex PCR; TCRdb has only the in-frame clones, and not every one. The table includes tens of thousands of clones, 86% detected once. Sequences were derived from blood, sampled from a patient whose treatment included radiotherapy and nephrectomy. The receptors here all came from a woman in her fifties or sixties with renal cell carcinoma.

Worth noting for this clone: Other DNA sequences in this specimen translate into the identical CDR3. This chain links TRBV10-3 with TRBJ1-2; unclear D gene. The germline V and J ends were trimmed by 2 bases and 3 bases, with 7 bases remaining between them. The germline CDR1 and CDR2 sequences are ENHRY and SYGVKD. CDR3 length: 13 amino acids. In nucleotides, the CDR3 is TGTGCCATCAGTGAGAGTAGGGACTATGGCTACACCTTC. It encodes CAISESRDYGYTF.

The chain has TRBV15 and TRBJ2-3; D is undetermined. This CDR3 has 14 residues. Germline loops: CDR1 LNHNV, CDR2 YYDKDF (reference sequence). Trimming removed 0 bases from V and 3 bases from J, with 7 bases in between. CDR3 sequence (DNA): TGTGCCACCAGCAGAGATCCTGCAACAGATACGCAGTATTTT. Residues: CATSRDPATDTQYF. Combining the CDR3 with reference TRBV15 and TRBJ2-3 gives the whole variable domain DAMVIQNPRYQVTQFGKPVTLSCSQTLNHNVMYWYQQKSSQAPKLLFHYYDKDFNNEADTPDNFQSRRPNTSFCFLDIRSPGLGDTAMYLCATSRDPATDTQYFGPGTRLTVL.

This chain joins TRBV6-5 and TRBJ2-3; TRBD1 is a possible D gene (5 bases). This CDR3 spans 15 amino acids. V gave up 5 bases and J gave up 2 bases, with 14 bases separating them. The germline CDR1 and CDR2 sequences are MNHEY and SVGAGI. CDR3 sequence reads: CASSRTRYTTDTQYF. For the CDR3, the DNA is TGTGCCAGCAGTAGGACACGATATACCACAGATACGCAGTATTTT.

The chain employs TRBV10-3 and TRBJ2-3; no firm D call. The CDR3 spans 14 residues. The germline gives CDR1 ENHRY, CDR2 SYGVKD. The V end lost 0 bases, the J end lost 4 bases, and 8 bases lay between the germline ends. CDR3 region: CAISESTGADTQYF. The CDR3 region has the DNA TGTGCCATCAGTGAGTCGACGGGTGCAGATACGCAGTATTTT.

The CDR3 reads CASSYSQRGTGELFF. CDR3 bases: TGTGCCAGCAGTTACTCGCAACGAGGGACCGGGGAGCTGTTTTTT. The chain is built from TRBV6-5 and TRBJ2-2, with D possibly being TRBD2 (5 bases). V was shortened by 0 bases and J by 5 bases, with 10 bases between the two germline ends. The CDR3 is 15 residues long. Germline CDR1 reads MNHEY; CDR2 reads SVGAGI.

V usage is TRBV9 and J usage is TRBJ1-2, with 7 nucleotides matching TRBD1. The CDR3 has 13 residues. Per germline, CDR1 SGDLS and CDR2 YYNGEE. V was clipped by 0 bases and J by 6 bases; unmatched bases: 2. CDR3 sequence (DNA): TGTGCCAGCAGCGTAGATACAGGGGATGGCTACACCTTC. This translates into CASSVDTGDGYTF.

V and J are TRBV19 and TRBJ2-2; tentatively, D is TRBD2 (6 bases). The CDR3 has 15 residues. Germline V gene sequence: CDR1 LNHDA, CDR2 SQIVND (reference sequence). Trimming shortened V by 5 bases and J by 2 bases, and 12 bases separated the two germline ends. CDR3 DNA sequence: TGTGCCAGTAGTCTACTGGGGGGAAACACCGGGGAGCTGTTTTTT. This sequence encodes CASSLLGGNTGELFF. Full variable domain (outside the CDR3, taken from reference TRBV19 and TRBJ2-2): DGGITQSPKYLFRKEGQNVTLSCEQNLNHDAMYWYRQDPGQGLRLIYYSQIVNDFQKGDIAEGYSVSREKKESFPLTVTSAQKNPTAFYLCASSLLGGNTGELFFGEGSRLTVL.

V gene TRBV9 combines with J gene TRBJ1-1, with 9 bases that match TRBD1. Germline CDR1 and CDR2: SGDLS and YYNGEE. This CDR3 has 14 residues. With V trimmed by 4 bases and J by 5 bases, 6 bases remained unmatched. The DNA for the CDR3 is TGTGCCAGCAGCTCAACGGACAGGGGAACTGAAGCTTTCTTT. Protein product: CASSSTDRGTEAFF.

The CDR3 spells CASSPFPPPASGEQFF. CDR3 in DNA: TGTGCCAGCTCACCATTTCCCCCCCCCGCCTCCGGTGAGCAGTTCTTC. The rearrangement uses TRBV18 and TRBJ2-1, with D uncertain. CDR3 length equals 16 residues. Looked up from germline, CDR1 is KGHSH and CDR2 is LQKENI. V was trimmed by 2 bases and J by 9 bases, leaving 20 bases between them.